This entry concerns a single T cell receptor (beta chain). Its matching antigen is unknown. The sample is drawn from a study of shared clonotypes between healthy human individuals. Donors, healthy HIV-negative adults, lacked recent acute infections or vaccinations. The method was immunoSEQ multiplex PCR; TCRdb's version includes in-frame clones alone and lacks a portion of them. The repertoire holds approximately 400,000 clones, with roughly 96% as singletons. CDR1 MDHEN and CDR2 SYDVKM come from the germline V gene. The CDR3 sequence is 14 residues long. V was shortened by 3 bases and J by 3 bases, with 12 bases between the two germline ends. Study results and limitations: Clonotype sharing across donors was expected to vary with sequencing depth. Around 5% was the fraction of naive CD4 clonotypes found shared across a few donors. Only blood samples were collected, and tissue repertoires likely differ.

This chain connects TRBV28 to TRBJ2-7; D possibly corresponds to TRBD2 (6 bases). The origin of this receptor is a man in his thirties or forties in good health. Sample: memory CD8+ T cells sorted from blood. The sample's subset: CD45RO+ cells pooled with CCR7-negative TemRA cells. The CDR3 region is CASSFFAGIYEQYF. In DNA form, the CDR3 reads TGTGCCAGCAGTTTTTTCGCGGGGATCTACGAGCAGTACTTC.